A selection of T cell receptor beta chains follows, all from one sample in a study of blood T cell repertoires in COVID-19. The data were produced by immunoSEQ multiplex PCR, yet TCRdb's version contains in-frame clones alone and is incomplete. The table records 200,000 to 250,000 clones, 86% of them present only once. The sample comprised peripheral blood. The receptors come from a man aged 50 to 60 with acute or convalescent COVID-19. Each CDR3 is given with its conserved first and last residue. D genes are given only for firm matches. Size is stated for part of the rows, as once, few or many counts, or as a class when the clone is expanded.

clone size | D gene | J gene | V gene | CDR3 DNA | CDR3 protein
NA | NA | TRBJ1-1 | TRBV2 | TGTGCCAGCAGTGTACAGGTCACGAACACTGAAGCTTTCTTT | CASSVQVTNTEAFF
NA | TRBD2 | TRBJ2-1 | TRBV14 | TGTGCCAGCAGCCTGCCGGGACTAGCGGGGTGGATGGCCTACAATGAGCAGTTCTTC | CASSLPGLAGWMAYNEQFF
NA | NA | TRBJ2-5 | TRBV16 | TGTGCCAGCAGCCAATCAGTCGGGGGGACCCAGTACTTC | CASSQSVGGTQYF
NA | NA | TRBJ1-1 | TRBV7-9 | TGTGCCAGCAGCTCCGGCCCCCCCGGGGGCACTGAAGCTTTCTTT | CASSSGPPGGTEAFF
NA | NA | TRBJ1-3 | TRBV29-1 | TGCAGCGTGGCCCCCCCGGGAAACACCATATATTTT | CSVAPPGNTIYF
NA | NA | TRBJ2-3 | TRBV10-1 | TGCGCCAGCAGTGAGTCGAAACAAAGTAGCACAGATACGCAGTATTTT | CASSESKQSSTDTQYF
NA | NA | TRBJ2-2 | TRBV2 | TGTGCCAGCAGTGTGCGGGGCGGGGACACCGGGGAGCTGTTTTTT | CASSVRGGDTGELFF
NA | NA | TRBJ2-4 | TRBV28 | TGTGCCAGCGAGACTGTACTAGCCAAAAACATTCAGTACTTC | CASETVLAKNIQYF
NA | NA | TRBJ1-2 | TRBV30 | TGTGCCTGCCACAGAACCTCAAACTATGGCTACACCTTC | CACHRTSNYGYTF
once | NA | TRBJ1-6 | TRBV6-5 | TGTGCCAGCAGTTACGGCTTCAGGAGGGCGCGGTCACCCCTCCACTTT | CASSYGFRRARSPLHF
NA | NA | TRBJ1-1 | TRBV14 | TGTGCCAGCAGCCCAGGGGTAAACACTGAAGCTTTCTTT | CASSPGVNTEAFF
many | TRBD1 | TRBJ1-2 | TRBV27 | TGTGCCAGCAGTCCCCGGACAGGGGAGAATGGCTACACCTTC | CASSPRTGENGYTF
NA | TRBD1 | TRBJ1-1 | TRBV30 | TGTGCCTGGAGTGGACAGGGAAACACTGAAGCTTTCTTT | CAWSGQGNTEAFF
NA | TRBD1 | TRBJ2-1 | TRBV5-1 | TGCGCCAGCAGCCGGACAGGACACAATGAGCAGTTCTTC | CASSRTGHNEQFF
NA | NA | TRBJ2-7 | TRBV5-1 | TGCGCCAGCAGCTTGTCGGCAGGAACCTACGAGCAGTACTTC | CASSLSAGTYEQYF
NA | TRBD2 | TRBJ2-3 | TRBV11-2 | TGTGCCAGCAGCTCTGGGACTAGCGGGGGTTTCCGCACAGATACGCAGTATTTT | CASSSGTSGGFRTDTQYF
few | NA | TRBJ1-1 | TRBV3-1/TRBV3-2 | TGTGCCAGCAGCCACCAGGGGAGCACTGAAGCTTTCTTT | CASSHQGSTEAFF
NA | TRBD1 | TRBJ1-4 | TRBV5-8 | TGTGCCAGCAGCTTGGAGGGACAGAGGAATGAAAAACTGTTTTTT | CASSLEGQRNEKLFF
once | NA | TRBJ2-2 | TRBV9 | TGTGCCAGCAGCGACCCGCGGGCGGGGGCCCTTCCTACCGGGGAGCTGTTTTTT | CASSDPRAGALPTGELFF
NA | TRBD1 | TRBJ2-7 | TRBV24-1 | TGTGCCACCAGTGAACGGACAGGGCGGCAGTACTTC | CATSERTGRQYF
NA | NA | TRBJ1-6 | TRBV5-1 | TGCGCCAGCAGCTTGGATGGCAGGAACTTTCATTCACCCCTCCACTTT | CASSLDGRNFHSPLHF
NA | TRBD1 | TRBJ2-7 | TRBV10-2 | TGCGCCAGCAGGGGTTTACAGGGGGTGTTATCCTACGAGCAGTACTTC | CASRGLQGVLSYEQYF